A single sample gave rise to the 20 T cell receptor beta chains below, sequenced in a study of human T cells and chemical hapten exposure. TCRdb redid the calling of the RACE reads with MiXCR, one entry per CDR3 protein. The sample holds around 250,000 distinct CDR3 sequences, about 8.1% seen once. Noted time point: pre-sensitization, week 0. The treatment was: therapeutic diphenylcyclopropenone sensitization with weekly scalp DPC. The source was whole blood, collected in connection with sensitization to the hapten diphenylcyclopropenone (DPC). The receptors derive from a woman aged 40 to 50 with alopecia areata. Some clones in this sample may be carry-over from other donors' samples.

This clonotype occurred a few times. V usage is TRBV11-3 and J usage is TRBJ2-1, with 9 positions matching TRBD2. CDR3 length: 17 amino acids. V shed 6 bases and J 1 base; nucleotides not matched to a gene: 10. Germline-derived CDR1 and CDR2 are SGHNT and YENEEA. The CDR3 sequence: CASSLVAGAASYNEQFF. CDR3 coding DNA: TGTGCCAGCAGTCTCGTAGCGGGAGCCGCATCCTACAATGAGCAGTTCTTC.

This clonotype was detected ten times or more. The V call is TRBV7-2, the J call TRBJ1-1, with D perhaps TRBD1 (5 bases). Per germline, CDR1 SGHTA and CDR2 FQGNSA. The CDR3 totals 11 residues. The V end was cut by 6 bases, the J end by 8 bases, with 10 bases between. This CDR3 reads CASRTGHEAFF. The CDR3 nucleotides read TGTGCCAGCAGGACTGGACACGAAGCTTTCTTT.

This clonotype showed up just a few times. The chain recombines TRBV28 with TRBJ2-7; the match to TRBD2 covers 8 bases. Germline V gene lookup returns CDR1 MDHEN and CDR2 SYDVKM. This CDR3 comprises 20 residues. Trimming took 8 bases from V and 2 from J; bases not matched to a gene: 26. CDR3 DNA: TGTGCCAGCCTCAGTAATACAGGAACTCGATTGCGGGAGGACCCCTACGAGCAGTACTTC. Protein sequence: CASLSNTGTRLREDPYEQYF.

This chain links TRBV5-6 with TRBJ2-3, with 10 bases fitting TRBD2. The CDR3 consists of 14 residues. Germline CDR1 reads SGHDT; CDR2 reads YYEEEE. The ends lost 5 bases at V and 11 bases at J; junction bases unmatched: 11. The chain's CDR3 is CASRTSGLRVVQYF. The CDR3 nucleotides read TGTGCCAGCAGGACTAGCGGGCTCAGAGTGGTGCAGTATTTT.

This clonotype was counted only a few times. The chain combines TRBV30 with TRBJ1-5; no clear D gene. V lost 2 bases and J lost 3, with 8 bases in between. CDR1 is GTSNPN and CDR2 is SVGIG in the germline V gene (reference sequence). This CDR3 region has 13 residues. The CDR3 coding sequence is TGTGCCTGGAGTACCGCCGACAATCAGCCCCAGCATTTT. This translates into CAWSTADNQPQHF.

This clonotype has a handful of counts. The chain is built from TRBV2 and TRBJ2-2; D is ambiguous. Germline V gene data show CDR1 as SNHLY and CDR2 as FYNNEI. The V and J ends lost 2 bases and 1 base respectively, with 5 bases between them. The length of the CDR3 is 14 residues. CDR3 sequence (DNA): TGTGCCAGCAGTGAAAGGCAGAACACCGGGGAGCTGTTTTTT. This sequence encodes CASSERQNTGELFF.

The chain couples TRBV6-2 or TRBV6-3 to TRBJ2-6; D call uncertain. The germline V and J ends were trimmed by 2 bases and 10 bases, with 3 bases remaining between them. The germline V gene encodes CDR1 MNHEY and CDR2 SVGEGT. The CDR3 is 11 amino acids. The CDR3 coding sequence is TGTGCCAGCAGTTACCCGAACGTCCTGACTTTC. Translation: CASSYPNVLTF.

Only a few counts were recorded for this clonotype. The J gene is TRBJ2-7, the V gene TRBV28; 9 bases agree with TRBD2. This CDR3 region has 16 residues. CDR1 and CDR2 from the germline V gene are MDHEN and SYDVKM. V was pared by 2 bases and J by 5 bases, with 10 bases of the junction left unmatched. DNA for the CDR3: TGTGCCAGCAGTTTAATGGGGCCTAGCGGGAACGACGAGCAGTACTTC. Its protein product is CASSLMGPSGNDEQYF.

The sample holds a few counts of this clonotype. The genes are TRBV6-5 and TRBJ2-7; TRBD1 or TRBD2 may be the D gene (5 bases each). In germline, CDR1 is MNHEY, CDR2 SVGAGI. The germline V and J ends were trimmed by 8 bases and 2 bases, with 10 bases remaining between them. CDR3 size: 12 residues. This CDR3 reads CASGPGPYEQYF. Here the CDR3 DNA reads TGTGCCAGCGGCCCGGGGCCCTACGAGCAGTACTTC.

This chain links TRBV10-3 with TRBJ2-1, with 11 nucleotides matching TRBD2. Germline V CDR1 and CDR2: ENHRY, SYGVKD. This CDR3 has 15 residues. The ends lost 4 bases at V and 7 bases at J; junction bases unmatched: 6. CDR3: CAISGTSGLKNEQFF. The CDR3 nucleotides read TGTGCCATCAGTGGGACTAGCGGGTTGAAAAATGAGCAGTTCTTC.

The J gene is TRBJ2-7, the V gene TRBV25-1; possible D gene TRBD1, 5 bases. The length of the CDR3 is 13 residues. The V gene's germline CDR1 is MGHDK and CDR2 SYGVNS. Trimming cost V 6 bases and J 2 bases, with 11 bases left between them. CDR3 in amino acids: CASSRAGAYEQYF. The DNA of the CDR3 is TGTGCCAGCAGCAGGGCAGGAGCCTACGAGCAGTACTTC.

J is TRBJ2-7 and V is TRBV6-1; D ambiguous. The CDR3 has 14 residues. The germline V gene has CDR1 MNHNS and CDR2 SASEGT. Trimming removed 2 bases from V and 1 base from J, with 9 bases in between. The CDR3 region is CASSERNPSYEQYF. Here the CDR3 DNA reads TGTGCCAGCAGTGAAAGGAACCCGTCCTACGAGCAGTACTTC.

The chain is built from TRBV4-2 and TRBJ2-2, with 10 bases fitting TRBD2. Trimming removed 1 base from V and 4 bases from J; junction bases left unmatched: 9. There are 18 residues in the CDR3. Germline assignment: CDR1 LGHNA and CDR2 YNFKEQ. The CDR3 is CASSQVKASGSGTGELFF. Written as DNA, the CDR3 is TGTGCCAGCAGCCAAGTAAAGGCTAGCGGGAGCGGCACCGGGGAGCTGTTTTTT.

Only a few counts were recorded for this clonotype. The J gene is TRBJ2-1, the V gene TRBV5-1; weak D call: TRBD2 (6 bases). This CDR3 has 14 amino acids. Germline loops: CDR1 SGHRS, CDR2 YFSETQ. Trimming took 2 bases from V and 8 from J, leaving 14 bases between them. Here the CDR3 DNA reads TGCGCCAGCAGCTTAGGGGACTCCCTCGATGAGCAGTTCTTC. As protein: CASSLGDSLDEQFF.

This clonotype showed up just a few times. This rearrangement joins TRBV12-3 or TRBV12-4 to TRBJ2-7; possibly TRBD2 for D (6 bases). V was pared by 6 bases and J by 0 bases, with 12 bases between. This CDR3 contains 14 residues. The CDR3 spells CASRYSGSSYEQYF. CDR3 DNA sequence: TGTGCCAGCAGATATAGCGGAAGCTCCTACGAGCAGTACTTC.

The gene calls are TRBV5-8 and TRBJ2-2, with D perhaps TRBD2 (5 bases). The CDR3 length is 14 residues. Trimming removed 2 bases from V and 5 bases from J, with 10 bases in between. CDR1 SGHTS and CDR2 YDEGEE come from the germline V gene. CDR3 residues: CASSFWERTGELFF. In DNA, the CDR3 is TGTGCCAGCAGCTTCTGGGAGAGGACCGGGGAGCTGTTTTTT.

This clonotype was counted a few times. The V and J genes are TRBV7-9 and TRBJ1-2, with D maybe TRBD1 (5 bases). Germline CDR1 SEHNR, CDR2 FQNEAQ (reference sequence). Between the trimmed V and J ends, which lost 4 bases and 0 bases, there was a span of 9 bases. There are 14 residues in the CDR3. In nucleotides, the CDR3 is TGTGCCAGCAGCTACCTGACAGCTAACTATGGCTACACCTTC. Amino acid sequence: CASSYLTANYGYTF. Variable domain in full (rest from reference TRBV7-9 and TRBJ1-2): DTGVSQNPRHKITKRGQNVTFRCDPISEHNRLYWYRQTLGQGPEFLTYFQNEAQLEKSRLLSDRFSAERPKGSFSTLEIQRTEQGDSAMYLCASSYLTANYGYTFGSGTRLTVV.

This clonotype was picked up a small number of times. The chain has TRBV2 and TRBJ2-6; maybe TRBD1 (6 bases). Germline CDR1 is SNHLY and CDR2 is FYNNEI. The CDR3 spans 16 residues. Trimming shortened V by 4 bases and J by 6 bases, and 16 bases separated the two germline ends. CDR3 sequence reads: CASSGLNRDEANVLTF. In DNA form, the CDR3 reads TGTGCCAGCAGTGGATTAAACAGGGATGAGGCCAACGTCCTGACTTTC.

The V gene is TRBV6-5, the J gene TRBJ1-2; no firm D call. Trimming shortened V by 2 bases and J by 8 bases, and 12 bases separated the two germline ends. Germline CDR1 reads MNHEY; CDR2 reads SVGAGI. The CDR3 contains 13 residues. The CDR3 DNA reads TGTGCCAGCAGTTACGTGCCCGAGACCGGCTACACCTTC. Encoded protein: CASSYVPETGYTF.

This clonotype showed up just a few times. The CDR3 region is CSVKPGTANTGELFF. The CDR3 nucleotides are TGCAGCGTGAAACCCGGGACAGCGAACACCGGGGAGCTGTTTTTT. The J gene is TRBJ2-2, the V gene TRBV29-1; TRBD1 agrees at 7 bases. The J segment lost 0 bases and the V segment lost 6 bases, leaving 7 bases of the junction unmatched. The CDR3 contains 15 residues. Per germline, CDR1 SQVTM and CDR2 ANQGSEA.